These T cell receptor beta chains were read from a single sample in a study of blood T cell repertoires in COVID-19. Clones were read by immunoSEQ multiplex PCR, and TCRdb kept only the in-frame ones, dropping some. The data hold 50,000 to 65,000 clones, with around 83% observed a single time. The sequenced sample consisted of peripheral blood. These TCRs come from a human donor in a cohort sampled during active COVID-19. Both conserved end residues are part of each CDR3.

cdr3_aa j_call v_call
CASSDGTSAYNEQFF TRBJ2-1 TRBV9
CASGFGQGEQPQHF TRBJ1-5 TRBV12-5
CAIRDGGNRNYEQYF TRBJ2-7 TRBV10-3
CASSLSVLATDTQYF TRBJ2-3 TRBV7-2
CASSRQGSYGYTF TRBJ1-2 TRBV10-2
CASSLATTGQSGNTIYF TRBJ1-3 TRBV7-8
CASSELALAYEQYF TRBJ2-7 TRBV2
CAWSVLGLAGFEQYF TRBJ2-7 TRBV30
CASSRGWGQGAYEQYF TRBJ2-7 TRBV7-2
CASSLIQLRTEAFF TRBJ1-1 TRBV5-6
CASSEGQGGGYTF TRBJ1-2 TRBV5-1
CASSRRGGASYEQYF TRBJ2-7 TRBV27
CASSGGRGGHYNEQFF TRBJ2-1 TRBV19
CASSPDRGLNTEAFF TRBJ1-1 TRBV6-5
CASSLAGAAGYTF TRBJ1-2 TRBV7-2
CASSQGRTQYF TRBJ2-5 TRBV7-9
CASSVQGAGTDTQYF TRBJ2-3 TRBV6-4
CATSPRTGPYGYTF TRBJ1-2 TRBV15
CAWSSPGAGANVLTF TRBJ2-6 TRBV30
CASSSFQGNTIYF TRBJ1-3 TRBV9
CASSPQGGTSSGNTIYF TRBJ1-3 TRBV4-1
CASSPTSGTYNEQFF TRBJ2-1 TRBV9
CATSENRPGYNEQFF TRBJ2-1 TRBV24-1
CAWSVRRTGGYGYTF TRBJ1-2 TRBV30
CANHLLAGDVETQYF TRBJ2-5 TRBV6-6
CSVDRDRGRFNEQFF TRBJ2-1 TRBV29-1
CASTLPLAGVKSYNEQFF TRBJ2-1 TRBV21-1
CASSLGLGAITEAFF TRBJ1-1 TRBV5-1
CASSLDSGSHYEQYF TRBJ2-7 TRBV7-6
CASSWTGDNYGYTF TRBJ1-2 TRBV7-9
CASSQNVRTGAQETQYF TRBJ2-5 TRBV5-1
CASSRTSGAPTRETQYF TRBJ2-5 TRBV5-8
CASTVQGELDIQYF TRBJ2-4 TRBV5-1
CASSQADRDYGYTF TRBJ1-2 TRBV3-1/TRBV3-2
CASSPLRKRGEAFF TRBJ1-1 TRBV9
CASRIGKGPSTGELFF TRBJ2-2 TRBV19
CASSFGALAGGRDTQYF TRBJ2-3 TRBV5-1
CASGSGGSSYEQYF TRBJ2-7 TRBV28
CASSLAGEVPDTQYF TRBJ2-3 TRBV5-4
CASSPAGSTDTQYF TRBJ2-3 TRBV18
CASSLALSSGHYEQYF TRBJ2-7 TRBV5-6
CATSRGPAGFGHEQFF TRBJ2-1 TRBV15
CAISEGTSYEQYF TRBJ2-7 TRBV10-3
CASSAGTVTPYGYTF TRBJ1-2 TRBV13
CATSDPGLAGGTQYF TRBJ2-3 TRBV24-1
CASSQGGPSQPQHF TRBJ1-5 TRBV4-2
CASSHGQGAGPDTQYF TRBJ2-3 TRBV5-1
CSVEGGGAEAFF TRBJ1-1 TRBV29-1
CASSLSDRAGELFF TRBJ2-2 TRBV19
CASSSTPTSIEQYF TRBJ2-7 TRBV7-6
CASSQPAGELFF TRBJ2-2 TRBV3-1/TRBV3-2
CASSDSGGYYNEQFF TRBJ2-1 TRBV6-4
CASSQFMPGQGFYEQYF TRBJ2-7 TRBV4-1
CASRTGTGSTEAFF TRBJ1-1 TRBV6-6
CASSQDRQETQYF TRBJ2-5 TRBV6-5